This T cell receptor (beta chain) was obtained from a study of blood T cell repertoires in COVID-19 (dated by TCRdb to about 2020). Regarding the research as a whole: Samples covering the acute and convalescent phases of COVID-19 were provided by collaborators in the United States, Italy and Spain. The material from the prospective study consisted of cDNA or gDNA derived from T cells, B-cell-depleted T cells, or PBMCs. Subjects who had been exposed to COVID-19, were actively infected with it, or had recovered from it provided the deeply sampled blood TCRbeta repertoires that made up the dataset. The repertoires were released in a freely available public database meant as a resource for research on the immune response to SARS-CoV-2. The samples were drawn from two sources: the first 160 participants of the ongoing ImmuneRACE study, and about 1,300 subjects contributed by 6 global collaborators. Nearly every sample came with metadata listing a de-identified subject ID, COVID-19 status, age in years and sex. HLA class I and class II types, where available, came from metadata supplied by the sample provider rather than from assay-based typing. Findings and caveats that apply to the study as a whole: How much clinical and demographic metadata was included differed by source and by participant, and the metadata was provided uncurated.

Points on this clone: Its antigen target is currently unknown. Base qualities are not recorded, but no much larger clone differs from it by a single base.

At the junction V is shortened by 2 bases and J by 0 bases; bases outside the gene matches: 3. Including cysteine and phenylalanine, the CDR3 has 15 amino acids. Left in the record is the CDR3 DNA by itself, 45 bases read in frame from the first base. From the germline V gene, CDR1 is SGDLS and CDR2 is YYNGEE. Participants in the prospective study were enrolled through a virtual design, were aged about 18 to 89 years, and lived in roughly 24 United States geographic areas. In the prospective study, cohorts were assigned on the basis of participant-reported clinical history obtained from a screening survey and a study questionnaire. Recovered participants in ImmuneRACE Cohort 3 were defined by two consecutive negative NP/OP PCR tests, clearance by a healthcare professional, or resolution of symptoms. In the prospective study, whole blood, serum and a nasopharyngeal or oropharyngeal swab were collected from each participant by mobile phlebotomists. Participants in the prospective study had the option to provide additional blood draws and questionnaires over a 2-month period. Before DNA extraction, blood samples from the prospective study were shipped at room temperature or frozen.

TCRbeta CDR3 regions were amplified from genomic DNA by means of the immunoSEQ Assay, a bias-controlled multiplex PCR. From the authors' description of their analysis: The number of nucleated cells in each sample was estimated by amplification of reference gene primers within the assay. To quantify the absolute abundance of each unique TCRbeta CDR3 rearrangement, sequence reads were collapsed and filtered. For each sample, productive Simpson clonality was calculated by taking the square root of Simpson's diversity index across productive rearrangements. Entries here come from immuneACCESS through TCRdb and include only in-frame sequences with V and J called. Some clones fail to appear in such tables; in the studies checked, an unresolved V gene covers under half of the shortfall, and the cause of the remainder is unknown. D and trimming come from the DNA, and the V and J calls and clone size come from that table. In all, the sample holds about 270,000 clones, and about nine tenths of those were seen once. The ten largest clones represent around 1.9% of the sample.

The TCR was taken from a woman aged 55-69 years who had recovered from COVID-19. The sample taken for sequencing was PBMCs or T cells enriched from blood (not recorded which). The chain links TRBV9 with TRBJ2-5, and TRBD2 matches 8 of the central bases. CDR3 region: CASSVTSAYQETQYF. At the DNA level, the sequence is TGTGCCAGCAGCGTGACTAGCGCCTACCAAGAGACCCAGTACTTC.